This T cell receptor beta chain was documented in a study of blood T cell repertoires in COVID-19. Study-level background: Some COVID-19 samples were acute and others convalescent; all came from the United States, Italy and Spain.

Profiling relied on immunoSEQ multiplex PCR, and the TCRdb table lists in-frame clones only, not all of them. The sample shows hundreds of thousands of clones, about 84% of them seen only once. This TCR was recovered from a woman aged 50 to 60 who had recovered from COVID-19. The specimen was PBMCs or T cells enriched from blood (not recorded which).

The CDR3 sequence is CASSEGGHSAFF. Here the CDR3 DNA reads TGTGCCAGCAGTGAAGGGGGACATTCAGCTTTCTTT. This chain links TRBV6-1 with TRBJ1-1; maybe TRBD1 (6 bases). Per the germline V gene, CDR1 is MNHNS and CDR2 is SASEGT. CDR3 length: 12 residues. Trimming removed 1 base from V and 10 bases from J, with 10 bases in between.